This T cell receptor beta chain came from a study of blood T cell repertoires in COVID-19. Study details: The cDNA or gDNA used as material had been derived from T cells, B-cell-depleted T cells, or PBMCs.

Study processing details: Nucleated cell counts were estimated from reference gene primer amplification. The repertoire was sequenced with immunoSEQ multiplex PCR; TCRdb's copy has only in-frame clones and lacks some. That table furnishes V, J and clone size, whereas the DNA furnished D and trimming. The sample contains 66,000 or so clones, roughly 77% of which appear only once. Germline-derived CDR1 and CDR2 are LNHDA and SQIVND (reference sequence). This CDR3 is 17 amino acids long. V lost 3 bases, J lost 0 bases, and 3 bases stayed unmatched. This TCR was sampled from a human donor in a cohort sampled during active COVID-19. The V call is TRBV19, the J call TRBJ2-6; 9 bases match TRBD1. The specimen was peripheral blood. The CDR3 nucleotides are TGTGCCAGTAGTATGACAGGGGGGGGCTCTGGGGCCAACGTCCTGACTTTC. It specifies CASSMTGGGSGANVLTF.